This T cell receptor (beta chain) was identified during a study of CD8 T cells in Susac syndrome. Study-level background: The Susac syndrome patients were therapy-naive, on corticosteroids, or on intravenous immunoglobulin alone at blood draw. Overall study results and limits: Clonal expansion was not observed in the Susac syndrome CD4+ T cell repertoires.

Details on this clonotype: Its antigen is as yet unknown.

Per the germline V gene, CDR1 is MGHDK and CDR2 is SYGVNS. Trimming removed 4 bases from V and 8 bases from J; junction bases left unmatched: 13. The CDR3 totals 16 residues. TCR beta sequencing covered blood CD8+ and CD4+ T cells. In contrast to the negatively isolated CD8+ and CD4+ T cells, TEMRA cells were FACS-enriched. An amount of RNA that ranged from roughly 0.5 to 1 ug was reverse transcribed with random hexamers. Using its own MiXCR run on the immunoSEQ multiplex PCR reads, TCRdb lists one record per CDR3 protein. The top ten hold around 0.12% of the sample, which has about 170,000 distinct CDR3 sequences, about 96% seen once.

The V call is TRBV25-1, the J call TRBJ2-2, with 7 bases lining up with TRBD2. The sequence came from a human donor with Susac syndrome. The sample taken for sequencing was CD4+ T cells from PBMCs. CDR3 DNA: TGTGCCAGCAGTGGGACTAGTGTCGTCGGTCCGGGGGAGCTGTTTTTT. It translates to CASSGTSVVGPGELFF.